This T cell receptor beta chain originates from a study of blood T cells in healthy people across ages. Trimming at V came to 2 bases and at J to 4 bases, leaving 10 bases not matched to a gene. This CDR3 spans 15 amino acids. The germline CDR1 and CDR2 sequences are DFQATT and SNEGSKA (reference sequence). The second PCR ran about 6 to 11 cycles with a sample-barcoded 5' primer and J-beta primers. TCRdb analysed the 5' RACE reads with MiXCR anew, one entry per CDR3 protein. The data contain almost 550,000 distinct CDR3 sequences, 24% of them singletons. This clonotype showed up just a few times. These data are also associated with another study on T cells of mothers and their children.

The clonotype was recovered from a boy aged 5 to 17 in good health. The sequenced sample consisted of blood. The chain has TRBV20-1 and TRBJ1-2; TRBD1 aligns across 7 bases. Written as DNA, the CDR3 is TGCAGTGCTAGACGACAGGGAAGGGTTTTCTATGGCTACACCTTC. Encoded protein: CSARRQGRVFYGYTF.